This record looks at one TCR beta chain sequence and its context. Its antigen is undetermined. Expressed TCRB transcripts were sequenced because the isolated RNA had all been reverse transcribed beforehand. The assay was immunoSEQ multiplex PCR, and TCRdb's table has in-frame clones only and misses some. The sample lists around 650,000 clones, around 12% seen once, with more than 0.1% in the top ten. The CDR3 is made up of 16 amino acids. V lost 2 bases to trimming and J lost 4 bases; unmatched junction nucleotides: 9. Looked up from germline, CDR1 is SNHLY and CDR2 is FYNNEI. This sample stems from a study of beta chain features in type 1 diabetes. Study results and limitations: Using cDNA template may skew counts toward highly expressing activated cells. People with Type 1 diabetes carried modestly yet significantly shorter TCRB CDR3s in all four CD4+ subsets.

This clonotype was sampled from a man aged 30 to 39 with type 1 diabetes. This rearrangement joins TRBV2 to TRBJ1-2; 8 positions match TRBD1. The sample taken for sequencing was naive CD4+ T cells from blood. CDR3 in DNA: TGTGCCAGCAGTGAACAAGGGGGACAGGAGACCTATGGCTACACCTTC. Protein: CASSEQGGQETYGYTF.